This TCR beta chain originates from a study of OX40 agonist ivuxolimab in advanced cancers. TCRdb's copy holds only in-frame clones and misses some; the assay was immunoSEQ multiplex PCR. The sample holds over 100,000 clones, 93% seen once. The germline CDR1 and CDR2 sequences are MNHEY and SVGAGI. Trimming took off 9 bases at V and 8 bases at J, with 16 bases between the two ends. The CDR3 is 13 amino acids. This chain joins TRBV6-5 and TRBJ1-4; D gene unclear. This sample comprised CD4+ or CD8+ T cells sorted from blood, obtained in a trial of the OX40 agonist ivuxolimab. The receptor was isolated from an adult with an advanced solid tumor such as melanoma, head and neck, liver or kidney cancer. The chain's CDR3 is CASRAPGGEKLFF. CDR3 sequence (DNA): TGTGCCAGTAGGGCCCCGGGCGGGGAAAAACTGTTTTTT.